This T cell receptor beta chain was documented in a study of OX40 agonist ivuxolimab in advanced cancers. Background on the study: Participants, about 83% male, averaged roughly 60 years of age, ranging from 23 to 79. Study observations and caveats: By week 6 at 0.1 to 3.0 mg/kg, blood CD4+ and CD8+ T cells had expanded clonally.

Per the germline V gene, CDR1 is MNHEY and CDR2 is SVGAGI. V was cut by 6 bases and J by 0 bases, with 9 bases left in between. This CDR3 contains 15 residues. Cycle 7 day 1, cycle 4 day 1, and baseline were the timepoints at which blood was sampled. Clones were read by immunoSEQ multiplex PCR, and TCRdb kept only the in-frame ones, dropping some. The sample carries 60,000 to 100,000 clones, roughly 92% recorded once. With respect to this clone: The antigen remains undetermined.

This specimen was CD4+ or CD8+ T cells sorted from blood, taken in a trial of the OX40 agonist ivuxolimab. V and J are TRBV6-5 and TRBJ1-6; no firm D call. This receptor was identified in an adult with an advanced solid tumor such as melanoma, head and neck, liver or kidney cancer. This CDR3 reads CASSLTSSYNSPLHF. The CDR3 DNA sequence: TGTGCCAGCAGCCTGACGAGCTCCTATAATTCACCCCTCCACTTT.